Shown below are 26 T cell receptor beta chains from a single sample sequenced in a study of blood T cell repertoires in COVID-19. Clones were sequenced by immunoSEQ multiplex PCR, and TCRdb holds only the in-frame ones, with some missing. The sample comprises 300,000 or so clones, around 82% of which are singletons, and around 1.2% rests with the top ten. Sequenced: peripheral blood. The receptors originated from a woman between 50 and 59 years old with acute or convalescent COVID-19.

The chain combines TRBV5-5 with TRBJ2-1; 7 nucleotides line up with TRBD2. J gave up 5 bases and V 3 bases, and 8 bases lay outside the gene matches. Germline V gene data show CDR1 as SGHKS and CDR2 as YYEKEE (reference sequence). The CDR3 runs to 15 residues. The CDR3 nucleotides read TGTGCCAGCAGCTCCATGATGGGACTACACAATGAGCAGTTCTTC. Residues: CASSSMMGLHNEQFF.

The chain is built from TRBV6-5 and TRBJ2-7; D perhaps matches TRBD1 (6 bases). CDR1 MNHEY and CDR2 SVGAGI come from the germline V gene. The ends were cut back, 5 bases at V and 6 bases at J, with 17 bases in the middle. CDR3 length equals 14 residues. The CDR3 coding sequence is TGTGCCAGCAGTCCAACTAGTGGGGGCGGCGAGCAGTACTTC. This encodes CASSPTSGGGEQYF.

The chain has TRBV9 and TRBJ2-2, with 9 bases that match TRBD2. The CDR3 length is 16 residues. The germline CDR1 and CDR2 sequences are SGDLS and YYNGEE. V gave up 4 bases and J gave up 0 bases; unmatched junction bases: 4. CDR3 in amino acids: CASSPVAGANTGELFF. In nucleotides, the CDR3 is TGTGCCAGCAGCCCGGTAGCGGGAGCGAACACCGGGGAGCTGTTTTTT.

J is TRBJ2-5 and V is TRBV6-5; 9 bases agree with TRBD1. CDR3 length equals 14 residues. The junction had 4 bases not matched to a gene; V was cut back by 6 bases and J by 2 bases. CDR1 MNHEY and CDR2 SVGAGI come from the germline V gene. CDR3 sequence reads: CASSTGGIQETQYF. In DNA, the CDR3 is TGTGCCAGCAGCACAGGGGGCATTCAAGAGACCCAGTACTTC.

This chain uses TRBV10-3 with TRBJ1-1; 9 bases map to TRBD1. J gave up 5 bases and V 5 bases, and 3 bases lay outside the gene matches. Germline values: CDR1 ENHRY, CDR2 SYGVKD. This CDR3 has 13 residues. The CDR3 spells CAISPGQGTEAFF. The CDR3 coding sequence is TGTGCCATCAGTCCGGGACAGGGAACTGAAGCTTTCTTT.

This chain links TRBV6-2 or TRBV6-3 with TRBJ1-4, with TRBD1 identical over 9 bases. Germline values: CDR1 MNHEY, CDR2 SVGEGT. The CDR3 is 14 amino acids. After removal of 6 bases from V and 8 bases from J, the junction contained 7 bases not matched to a gene. Here the CDR3 reads CASSTGTGSEKLFF. The CDR3 coding sequence is TGTGCCAGCAGCACCGGGACAGGGTCCGAAAAACTGTTTTTT.

This clone was seen a few times. The chain employs TRBV6-5 and TRBJ2-7, with 9 bases matching TRBD2. The CDR3 runs 14 residues. Germline V gene sequence: CDR1 MNHEY, CDR2 SVGAGI. Trimming cost V 8 bases and J 4 bases; bases outside gene matches: 9. The CDR3 DNA reads as TGTGCCAGCTTTTCCGGGACTAGCTTGTACGAGCAGTACTTC. This codes for CASFSGTSLYEQYF.

As for this clone: Other DNA sequences in this sample translate to the same CDR3. This chain joins TRBV30 and TRBJ1-1, with D uncertain. V lost 0 bases to trimming and J lost 5 bases, with 7 bases between them. The length of the CDR3 is 12 residues. The germline gives CDR1 GTSNPN, CDR2 SVGIG (reference sequence). In DNA, the CDR3 is TGTGCCTGGAGTGTAACGGGGACTGAAGCTTTCTTT. Protein sequence: CAWSVTGTEAFF.

V gene TRBV19 combines with J gene TRBJ1-3; 7 positions match TRBD1. CDR1 LNHDA and CDR2 SQIVND come from the germline V gene (reference sequence). Trimming removed 8 bases from V and 0 bases from J; junction bases left unmatched: 10. CDR3 length equals 16 residues. The CDR3 DNA reads TGTGCCAGTCACCGGGCGGGACAGAGCTCTGGAAACACCATATATTTT. This encodes CASHRAGQSSGNTIYF.

DNA for the CDR3: TGTGCCAGCAGCCTTGACAGGGGGCCGGAAAACATTCAGTACTTC. Translating gives CASSLDRGPENIQYF. The V and J genes are TRBV6-2 or TRBV6-3 and TRBJ2-4; 10 bases agree with TRBD1. The CDR3 length is 15 residues. CDR1 MNHEY and CDR2 SVGEGT come from the germline V gene. Germline trimming cut 6 bases from V and 5 bases from J; bases unmatched to any gene: 7.

The CDR3 DNA reads as TGCAGTGCGAGTTACATGGCTGAAAAACTGTTTTTT. Its translation is CSASYMAEKLFF. The chain uses TRBV20-1 and TRBJ1-4; D remains unclear. Germline V lookup: CDR1 DFQATT, CDR2 SNEGSKA (reference sequence). The CDR3 consists of 12 residues. Deletions cut 6 bases from V and 7 bases from J, with 12 bases between.

The gene calls are TRBV6-2 or TRBV6-3 and TRBJ2-7; no firm D call. Germline V lookup: CDR1 MNHEY, CDR2 SVGEGT. This CDR3 has 15 amino acids. The V and J ends lost 2 bases and 3 bases respectively, with 14 bases between them. The DNA of the CDR3 is TGTGCCAGCAGTTACGGGCTGATGGCTAACTACGAGCAGTACTTC. Translation gives CASSYGLMANYEQYF.

The V and J genes are TRBV3-1 (or the pseudogene TRBV3-2) and TRBJ2-2; D gene unclear. V lost 4 bases to trimming and J lost 0 bases, with 6 bases between them. The CDR3 has 14 amino acids. Germline V lookup: CDR1 LGHDT, CDR2 YNNKEL (reference sequence). The CDR3 sequence is CASSRLANTGELFF. CDR3 nucleotide sequence: TGTGCCAGCAGCCGTCTCGCGAACACCGGGGAGCTGTTTTTT.

About this clone: This same CDR3 is encoded by further DNA sequences in the sample. The chain couples TRBV2 to TRBJ2-3; 11 bases are a match to TRBD2. Germline CDR1 is SNHLY and CDR2 is FYNNEI. V shed 6 bases, J shed 3 bases, and the junction held 5 bases outside the gene matches. The CDR3 is made up of 15 amino acids. The CDR3 here is CASRATSGVTDTQYF. CDR3 DNA sequence: TGTGCCAGCAGGGCGACTAGCGGGGTGACAGATACGCAGTATTTT.

CDR3 sequence (DNA): TGTGCCAGCAGACCAGACTGGGTCGCGGACGAGCAGTACTTC. Translating it yields CASRPDWVADEQYF. The chain couples TRBV27 to TRBJ2-7; D gene ambiguous. Trimming stripped 6 bases from V and 5 bases from J, with 17 bases between. CDR1 and CDR2 from the germline V gene are MNHEY and SMNVEV (reference sequence). The CDR3 runs to 14 residues.

This chain uses TRBV11-3 with TRBJ2-5; 8 bases are shared with TRBD2. CDR1 and CDR2 (germline): SGHNT, YENEEA. CDR3 length: 16 amino acids. The J segment lost 1 base and the V segment lost 0 bases, leaving 4 bases of the junction unmatched. DNA for the CDR3: TGTGCCAGCAGCTTAGATTTTGCGGGGGGCCAAGAGACCCAGTACTTC. Translated, it gives CASSLDFAGGQETQYF.

The chain is built from TRBV7-6 and TRBJ1-6, with D unclear. CDR3 length: 13 residues. Trimming left V 4 bases short and J 8 bases short, with 9 bases between. Germline CDR1 and CDR2: SGHVS and FNYEAQ. This CDR3 is CASSSTEDSPLHF. CDR3 coding DNA: TGTGCCAGCAGCTCGACGGAGGATTCACCCCTCCACTTT.

The count of this clone is one. This chain uses TRBV30 with TRBJ1-4, with TRBD1 identical over 8 bases. J gave up 9 bases and V 0 bases, and 3 bases lay outside the gene matches. The germline CDR1 and CDR2 sequences are GTSNPN and SVGIG (reference sequence). CDR3 size: 13 residues. The CDR3 spells CAWSVDRGKKLFF. CDR3 nucleotides: TGTGCCTGGAGTGTAGACAGGGGTAAAAAACTGTTTTTT.

The V gene is TRBV2, the J gene TRBJ2-5, with TRBD2 matching over 9 bases. Germline CDR1 and CDR2: SNHLY and FYNNEI. The CDR3 runs 16 residues. V trimming: 0 bases; J trimming: 4 bases; junction bases outside the gene matches: 6. The DNA of the CDR3 is TGTGCCAGCAGTGAAGCTGCGCTAGCGGGGACAGAGACCCAGTACTTC. It specifies CASSEAALAGTETQYF.

This sequence joins TRBV7-9 and TRBJ1-1; 9 bases line up with TRBD1. V was clipped by 5 bases and J by 7 bases; unmatched bases: 8. The CDR3 length is 14 residues. The germline gives CDR1 SEHNR, CDR2 FQNEAQ (reference sequence). The CDR3: CASSLNRGQGEAFF. CDR3 coding DNA: TGTGCCAGCAGCCTCAACAGGGGGCAAGGTGAAGCTTTCTTT.

A remark on this clone: An end of the junction does not agree with germline; a read error may underlie this. The V call is TRBV5-5, the J call TRBJ2-2; 10 nucleotides align to TRBD2. The CDR3 is 14 residues long. Germline V gene data show CDR1 as SGHKS and CDR2 as YYEKEE (reference sequence). The CDR3 nucleotides are TGTGCCAGCAGATTGGGACTAGCGACCGGGGAGCTGTTTTTT. Its protein is CASRLGLATGELFF.

The J gene is TRBJ2-1, the V gene TRBV10-3; D is possibly TRBD2 (5 bases). The germline V gene has CDR1 ENHRY and CDR2 SYGVKD. The CDR3 spans 13 residues. V was clipped by 10 bases and J by 5 bases, with 15 bases between them. In DNA, the CDR3 is TGTGCCACTAGCCCGGCGGCGGACAATGAGCAGTTCTTC. It codes for CATSPAADNEQFF.

This clone was counted only a few times. CDR3 DNA sequence: TGTGCCAGCAGTTTTGGCGGGTCATCCGAGCAGTACGTC. Translated: CASSFGGSSEQYV. This chain joins TRBV12-3 or TRBV12-4 and TRBJ2-7; the D gene is possibly TRBD2 (5 bases). The ends were cut back, 3 bases at V and 6 bases at J, with 12 bases in the middle. This CDR3 has 13 residues.

V gene TRBV24-1 combines with J gene TRBJ2-5, with D possibly matching TRBD2 (6 bases). Per the germline V gene, CDR1 is KGHDR and CDR2 is SFDVKD. The CDR3 totals 13 residues. V lost 5 bases and J lost 7, with 13 bases in between. This chain's CDR3 is CATSARAGPTQYF. The DNA for the CDR3 is TGTGCCACCAGTGCTCGGGCGGGACCGACCCAGTACTTC.

The CDR3 spells CASSLFSGPDTQYF. CDR3 sequence (DNA): TGTGCCAGCAGCTTATTTAGCGGTCCGGATACGCAGTATTTT. V usage is TRBV7-2 and J usage is TRBJ2-3; TRBD2 is a possible D gene (6 bases). Deletions cut 2 bases from V and 6 bases from J, with 12 bases between. CDR1 SGHTA and CDR2 FQGNSA come from the germline V gene. The length of the CDR3 is 14 residues.

The chain carries TRBV7-9 and TRBJ1-1; D is unresolved. The ends were cut back, 5 bases at V and 1 base at J, with 8 bases in the middle. The CDR3 length is 13 residues. CDR1 is SEHNR and CDR2 is FQNEAQ in the germline V gene (reference sequence). The CDR3 bases are TGTGCCAGCAGCGCTACAGAGAACACTGAAGCTTTCTTT. This gives the protein CASSATENTEAFF.